The clone carrying this TCR beta chain was detected only a few times. Its antigen is not known. Donors each provided ten milliliters of peripheral blood. The V gene's germline CDR1 is DFQATT and CDR2 SNEGSKA (reference sequence). This CDR3 has 14 residues. V lost 3 bases and J lost 4, with 14 bases in between. PCR was performed a second time for about 7 to 11 cycles using a sample-barcoded 5' primer and a J-beta primer mix. Each CDR3 protein is one row after TCRdb ran MiXCR on the 5' RACE reads. Of about a million distinct CDR3 sequences listed, roughly two fifths are singletons. The data derive from a study of blood T cells in healthy people across ages. Study-wide findings and caveats: While age rose, TCR beta diversity per million T cells dropped in a roughly linear way. Changes in expanded clonotypes were possibly confounded, as the CMV status of donors was unknown. As naive T cell percentage varied, TCR beta diversity correlated strongly with it.

The origin of this receptor is a man younger than 30 in good health. The specimen sequenced was blood. This chain joins TRBV20-1 and TRBJ2-3; D is perhaps TRBD2 (6 bases). In nucleotides, the CDR3 is TGCAGTGCTAGTGTGGGGGACTTGGCAGATACGCAGTATTTT. Translation: CSASVGDLADTQYF.